A selection of T cell receptor beta chains follows, all from one sample in a study of immune heterogeneity within non-small cell lung tumors. TCRdb reprocessed the multiplex PCR reads with MiXCR, giving one entry per CDR3 protein. The sample lists 15,000 or so distinct CDR3 sequences, 25% to 35% seen once, with 12% to 15% in the top ten. Sequencing was carried out using lung tumor tissue. Every receptor here comes from a woman in her forties or fifties with non-small cell lung cancer. The CDR3 runs from the conserved cysteine through the conserved F or W. A D gene is named only where the DNA matches it firmly. The listing skips clone size in some rows; elsewhere it reads once, few, many or a size class.

TRBV7-2	.	13	TRBJ2-7	few	TGTGCCAGCAGCTTAGAAGGTAATTACGAGCAGTACTTC	CASSLEGNYEQYF
TRBV6-2/TRBV6-3	TRBD2	18	TRBJ2-1	.	TGTGCCAGCAGGGTACGGGGGGGACTAGCGGGGACTTACAATGAGCAGTTCTTC	CASRVRGGLAGTYNEQFF
TRBV6-5	.	14	TRBJ1-4	.	TGTGCCAGCAGTTGGAGGGCGGGAGGTGAAAAACTGTTTTTT	CASSWRAGGEKLFF
TRBV27	.	13	TRBJ1-5	.	TGTGCCAGCAGAGGGGACGGTTATCAGCCCCAGCATTTT	CASRGDGYQPQHF
TRBV20-1	.	15	TRBJ2-7	.	TGCAGTGCTAGAGATGGGGCAGGGGGGGCCTACGAGCAGTACTTC	CSARDGAGGAYEQYF
TRBV20-1	.	16	TRBJ2-7	many	TGCAGTGCTATCCAGACAGGTTCCAGTTGGTTAAACGAGCAGTACTTC	CSAIQTGSSWLNEQYF
TRBV6-1	.	15	TRBJ2-2	medium-sized	TGTGCCAGCAGTGCGAGGACAGAGAACACCGGGGAGCTGTTTTTT	CASSARTENTGELFF
TRBV10-3	.	13	TRBJ1-1	medium-sized	TGTGCCATCAGTCCTCACCAGAACACTGAAGCTTTCTTT	CAISPHQNTEAFF
TRBV28	.	12	TRBJ1-6	large	TGTGCCAGCAGCGACAGGAATTCACCCCTCCACTTT	CASSDRNSPLHF
TRBV19	.	14	TRBJ1-2	.	TGTGCCAGTAGTATCGATGGGACGGCACTACGCTACACCTTC	CASSIDGTALRYTF
TRBV5-1	.	16	TRBJ1-2	few	TGCGCCAGCAGCCCGACTCTACTCAGAATGAACTATGGCTACACCTTC	CASSPTLLRMNYGYTF
TRBV7-6	.	16	TRBJ1-1	.	TGTGCCAGCAGCCCAGAGGTACACCCCATGAACACTGAAGCTTTCTTT	CASSPEVHPMNTEAFF
TRBV5-1	TRBD1	17	TRBJ2-6	.	TGCGCCAGCACAGGGGACAGGGAAAGCTCTGGGGCCAACGTCCTGACTTTC	CASTGDRESSGANVLTF
TRBV20-1	.	12	TRBJ2-3	many	TGCAGTGCTAGAGATGAGGCAGATACGCAGTATTTT	CSARDEADTQYF
TRBV28	TRBD1	15	TRBJ2-7	many	TGTGCCAGCAGAACCGGACAGGGTCTGTTCCACGAGCAGTACTTC	CASRTGQGLFHEQYF
TRBV6-2/TRBV6-3	TRBD1	15	TRBJ2-3	many	TGTGCCAGCAGTTACCCGGGACAGGGGGTAGATACGCAGTATTTT	CASSYPGQGVDTQYF
TRBV10-3	TRBD1	16	TRBJ2-1	many	TGTGCCATCAGTGAGGGGGGACAGGGGGCATACAATGAGCAGTTCTTC	CAISEGGQGAYNEQFF
TRBV20-1	TRBD2	12	TRBJ2-1	medium-sized	TGCAGTGCTAAGGCGGGAGCAGGTGAGCAGTTCTTC	CSAKAGAGEQFF
TRBV9	.	15	TRBJ2-7	many	TGTGCCAGCAGCGTAGCCGAGGGGAAGCTTTACGAGCAGTACTTC	CASSVAEGKLYEQYF
TRBV6-1	TRBD1	15	TRBJ1-6	few	TGTGCCAGCAGTACAACGACAGGGGTCAATTCACCCCTCCACTTT	CASSTTTGVNSPLHF
TRBV28	TRBD1	17	TRBJ1-1	few	TGTGCCAGCAGTTTAGCTGGACAGGGGAGTCAGAACACTGAAGCTTTCTTT	CASSLAGQGSQNTEAFF
TRBV11-1	TRBD1	14	TRBJ2-2	medium-sized	TGTGCCAGCAGTGGAGACAGGGCTACCGGGGAGCTGTTTTTT	CASSGDRATGELFF
TRBV2	.	16	TRBJ1-5	.	TGTGCCAGCACAAAGCGGGCAGGGACGGGCAATCAGCCCCAGCATTTT	CASTKRAGTGNQPQHF
TRBV11-2	.	16	TRBJ1-2	many	TGTGCCAGCAGCCCCGGACACTCTCAGGCTAACTATGGCTACACCTTC	CASSPGHSQANYGYTF
TRBV7-9	.	14	TRBJ2-7	.	TGTGCCAGCAGCTTAGACCTGGGCTCCTACGAGCAGTACTTC	CASSLDLGSYEQYF
TRBV7-9	.	14	TRBJ1-3	few	TGTGCCAGCAGCTCCCAGGGGTCCGGAAACACCATATATTTT	CASSSQGSGNTIYF
TRBV27	.	14	TRBJ2-5	.	TGTGCCAGCAGTTTAACAGGGCCCCAAGAGACCCAGTACTTC	CASSLTGPQETQYF
TRBV6-1	.	16	TRBJ2-1	.	TGTGCCAGCAGTGAGTTCCGACAGGCTCCGTACAATGAGCAGTTCTTC	CASSEFRQAPYNEQFF
TRBV9	.	14	TRBJ1-5	medium-sized	TGTGCCAGCAGCGTAGAGGGGGGAGATCAGCCCCAGCATTTT	CASSVEGGDQPQHF
TRBV28	.	13	TRBJ2-5	many	TGTGCCAGCAGTTTATACAGGGAAGAGACCCAGTACTTC	CASSLYREETQYF
TRBV6-9	TRBD1	13	TRBJ1-6	.	TGTGCCAGCATCACAAACAGGGGATCACCCCTCCACTTT	CASITNRGSPLHF
TRBV5-5	.	14	TRBJ2-7	medium-sized	TGTGCCAGCAGCTTGATCCCTCAAGCTTACGAGCAGTACTTC	CASSLIPQAYEQYF
TRBV12-3/TRBV12-4	.	15	TRBJ2-1	.	TGTGCCAGCAGTTTCACTAGCAGGAGTCCCCAGGAGCAGTTCTTC	CASSFTSRSPQEQFF
TRBV30	TRBD1	16	TRBJ1-5	.	TGTGCCTGGAGACCCTCCGGGACAGGGGCTTCTCAGCCCCAGCATTTT	CAWRPSGTGASQPQHF
TRBV20-1	.	14	TRBJ2-1	few	TGCAGTGCCAGCGTGAGGAACTCCTACAATGAGCAGTTCTTC	CSASVRNSYNEQFF
TRBV28	TRBD1	18	TRBJ1-1	few	TGTGCCAGCAGTTTCCCCGCAGGGGGCCGTACGGGGCCCACTGAAGCTTTCTTT	CASSFPAGGRTGPTEAFF
TRBV4-2	TRBD1	16	TRBJ1-6	many	TGTGCCAGCAGCCAAGGGACAGGGGGAGGTAATTCACCCCTCCACTTT	CASSQGTGGGNSPLHF
TRBV20-1	TRBD2	15	TRBJ2-7	.	TGCAGTGCTTTTCGGACTAGCTCGAACCCCTACGAGCAGTACTTC	CSAFRTSSNPYEQYF
TRBV11-2	TRBD1	16	TRBJ2-7	few	TGTGCCAGCAGCCCACAGCAGGGGGCGGTGGCCTACGAGCAGTACTTC	CASSPQQGAVAYEQYF
TRBV28	.	13	TRBJ2-1	.	TGTGCCAGCAGGCAGGCGATAGGCAATGAGCAGTTCTTC	CASRQAIGNEQFF
TRBV15	.	15	TRBJ1-2	.	TGTGCCACCAGCAGAGAGGGTGGACAGAACTATGGCTACACCTTC	CATSREGGQNYGYTF
TRBV15	TRBD1	13	TRBJ1-2	.	TGTGCCACCAGCAGAGCAACAGGGGATGGCTACACCTTC	CATSRATGDGYTF
TRBV20-1	.	16	TRBJ1-6	medium-sized	TGCAGTGCTAGAGAACCGACAGGCGGATGGGCTTCACCCCTCCACTTT	CSAREPTGGWASPLHF
TRBV7-9	TRBD2	15	TRBJ2-3	.	TGTGCCAGCAGCCGAGGGGCGGGGGGCGGGGATACGCAGTATTTT	CASSRGAGGGDTQYF
TRBV7-8	.	12	TRBJ1-5	medium-sized	TGTGCCAGCAGCCCCTCCCGGCAGCCCCAGCATTTT	CASSPSRQPQHF
TRBV4-2	TRBD2	17	TRBJ2-3	few	TGTGCCAGCAGCCAAGCGGTGGGTAGCGGGGTACGAGATACGCAGTATTTT	CASSQAVGSGVRDTQYF